This TCR beta chain was sequenced for a study of beta chain features in type 1 diabetes (dated by TCRdb to about 2018). For the study in its entirety: Mean age, gender distribution, total cell number and subset yield did not differ between patients and healthy donors. In the study, recently diagnosed type 1 diabetes patients and matched healthy donors were compared on the TCRB repertoires of their sorted circulating CD4+ T cell subsets. Regulatory and stem cell-like memory subsets were isolated from only 8 patients and roughly eight healthy donors, whereas naive and central memory subsets came from all 28 donors. A total of roughly 99 million sorted cells were examined across all samples, and the number of cells per subset was strongly correlated with RNA yield.

General study outcomes and caveats: At VDJ recombination sites, patients with type 1 diabetes made fewer insertions and deleted more nucleotides, a pattern implying thymic rearrangement abnormalities. Because cDNA was sequenced instead of genomic DNA, highly expressing activated cells could be over-represented, though the groups showed no difference in activation or CD3 levels. Shorter templates might be favored by PCR, yet because patient and control samples were amplified and corrected together, any such skew would affect both groups equally. Because the HLA sub-analyses included only small numbers of individuals, any influence of HLA type on TCRB rearrangement was left unresolved. A moderate but significant shortening of TCRB CDR3 length was observed in type 1 diabetes patients in all four CD4+ subsets. Naive, central memory and regulatory TCRB repertoires appeared to be more similar among patients than among healthy donors.

The entire amount of isolated RNA was reverse transcribed using the High Capacity cDNA Reverse Transcription Kit, so the sequenced TCRB transcripts were expressed ones. Deep immunoSEQ sequencing was applied to naive, central memory and regulatory T cell samples, giving an average of about 3.4 million total reads per sample. Sorted cells were lysed in RLT buffer, and RNA was extracted using DNase-treated RNeasy Micro or Mini kits according to cell number. Each cell subset was processed on its own to prevent cross-contamination, while patient and healthy donor samples were processed together. The immunoSEQ multiplex PCR was used to amplify TCRB sequences from cDNA, yielding 87-bp fragments that span the CDR3 region. Amplicons were sequenced on the Illumina HiSeq platform. Concerning the study's data processing: PCR bias was computationally corrected using synthetic template baselines, reads within Hamming distance 2 were collapsed, and singletons that could not be merged were discarded. By aligning reads against IMGT, V, D and J genes, CDR3 length, and insertions or deletions at six rearrangement sites were assigned. Within each subset, clonotype counts were normalized to sorted cell number, and only after that were true diversity and Gini coefficients computed with the tcR R package. The overlap coefficient, calculated on TCRB nucleotide sequences, was used to measure repertoire sharing. Out-of-frame TCRB sequences from naive cells were analyzed to stand in for the pre-selection repertoire. Held by TCRdb, this immuneACCESS table contains in-frame sequences only and omits some clones. Under half of the omission traces to an unresolved V gene where checked; the cause of the rest is unknown. The DNA was the basis for D and trimming; V, J and clone size are from that table. In this sample the table shows 200,000 to 250,000 clones, roughly 9.6% of which occur a single time. In total, the top ten clones hold around 0.031% of the sample.

As to this clone: Its antigen remains undetermined. Base qualities are not at hand, and no much larger clone is one base apart.

The trim is 2 bases for V and 7 bases for J, with a gap of 8 bases between the germline ends. The cysteine opens and the phenylalanine closes a CDR3 of 12 amino acids. The kept DNA is CDR3 alone, 36 bases in frame from the first base. Via the germline V gene, CDR1 is KGHSH and CDR2 LQKENI. A single peripheral blood draw of 90 to 150 mL on average was collected from each donor into heparinised tubes. A BD FACSAria II and a panel including CD45RO, CCR7, CD25, CD127, CD95 and CD27 were used to sort naive, central memory, regulatory and stem cell-like memory CD4+ T cells. All sorted populations exceeded 95% purity. PBMCs were isolated immediately by Lymphoprep density gradient centrifugation and stained directly without culture. To minimize batch effects, samples were stained and sorted in pairs, one healthy donor with one patient per experiment.

Sequenced sample: naive CD4+ T cells from blood. Interpreted using the paper, the cell subset or site label stands for: true naive CD4+ T cells. Recombination joined TRBV18 with TRBJ1-1; no D gene is confidently identified. The origin of this receptor is a woman under 30 in good health. The DNA reads TGTGCCAGCTCACCAGTGGGAGATGAAGCTTTCTTT. It is translated as CASSPVGDEAFF.